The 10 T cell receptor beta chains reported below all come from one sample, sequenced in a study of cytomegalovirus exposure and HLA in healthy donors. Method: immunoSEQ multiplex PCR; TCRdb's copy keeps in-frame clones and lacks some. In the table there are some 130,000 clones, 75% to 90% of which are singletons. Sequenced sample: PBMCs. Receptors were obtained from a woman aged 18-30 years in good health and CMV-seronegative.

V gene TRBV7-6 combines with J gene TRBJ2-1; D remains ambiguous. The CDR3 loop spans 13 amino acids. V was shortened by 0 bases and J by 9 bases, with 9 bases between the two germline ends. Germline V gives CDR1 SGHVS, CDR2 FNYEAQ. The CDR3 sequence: CASSLAAPGEQFF. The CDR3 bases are TGTGCCAGCAGCTTAGCTGCCCCGGGTGAGCAGTTCTTC.

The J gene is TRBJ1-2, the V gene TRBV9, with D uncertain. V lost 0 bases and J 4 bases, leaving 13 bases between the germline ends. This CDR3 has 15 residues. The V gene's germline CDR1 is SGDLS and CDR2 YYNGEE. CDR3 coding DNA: TGTGCCAGCAGCGTAGATTACAACAGCTTCTATGGCTACACCTTC. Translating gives CASSVDYNSFYGYTF.

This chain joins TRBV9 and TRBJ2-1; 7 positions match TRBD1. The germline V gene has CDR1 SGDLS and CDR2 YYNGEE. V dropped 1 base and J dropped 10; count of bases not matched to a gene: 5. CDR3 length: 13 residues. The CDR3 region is CASSVQSRGEQFF. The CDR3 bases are TGTGCCAGCAGCGTACAAAGCAGGGGGGAGCAGTTCTTC.

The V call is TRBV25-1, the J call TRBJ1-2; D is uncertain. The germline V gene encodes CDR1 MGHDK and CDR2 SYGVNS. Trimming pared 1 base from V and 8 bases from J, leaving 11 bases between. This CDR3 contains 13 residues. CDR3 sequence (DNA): TGTGCCAGCAGTGAATCCCGAATTCGGGGCTACACCTTC. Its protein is CASSESRIRGYTF.

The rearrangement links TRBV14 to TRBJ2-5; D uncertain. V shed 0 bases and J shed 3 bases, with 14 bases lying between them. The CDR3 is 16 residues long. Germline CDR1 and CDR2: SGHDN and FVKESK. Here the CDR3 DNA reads TGTGCCAGCAGCCAAGATCGCGGCAACCTTGAAGAGACCCAGTACTTC. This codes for CASSQDRGNLEETQYF. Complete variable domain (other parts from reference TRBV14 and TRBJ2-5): EAGVTQFPSHSVIEKGQTVTLRCDPISGHDNLYWYRRVMGKEIKFLLHFVKESKQDESGMPNNRFLAERTGGTYSTLKVQPAELEDSGVYFCASSQDRGNLEETQYFGPGTRLLVL.

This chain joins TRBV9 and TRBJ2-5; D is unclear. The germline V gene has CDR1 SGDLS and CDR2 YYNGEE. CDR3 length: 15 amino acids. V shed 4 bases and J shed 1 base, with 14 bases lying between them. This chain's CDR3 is CASSPLGWSQETQYF. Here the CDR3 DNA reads TGTGCCAGCAGCCCCTTAGGATGGAGCCAAGAGACCCAGTACTTC.

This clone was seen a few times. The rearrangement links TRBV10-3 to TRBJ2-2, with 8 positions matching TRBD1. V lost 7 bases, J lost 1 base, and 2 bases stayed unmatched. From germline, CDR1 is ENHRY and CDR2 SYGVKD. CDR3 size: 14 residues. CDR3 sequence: CAITGTGNTGELFF. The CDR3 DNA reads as TGTGCCATCACCGGGACAGGGAACACCGGGGAGCTGTTTTTT.

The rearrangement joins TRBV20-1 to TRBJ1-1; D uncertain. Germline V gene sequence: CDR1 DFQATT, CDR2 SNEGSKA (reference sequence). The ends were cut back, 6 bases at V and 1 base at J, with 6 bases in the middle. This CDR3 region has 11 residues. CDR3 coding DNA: TGCAGTGCCTCTAAGAACACTGAAGCTTTCTTT. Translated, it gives CSASKNTEAFF.

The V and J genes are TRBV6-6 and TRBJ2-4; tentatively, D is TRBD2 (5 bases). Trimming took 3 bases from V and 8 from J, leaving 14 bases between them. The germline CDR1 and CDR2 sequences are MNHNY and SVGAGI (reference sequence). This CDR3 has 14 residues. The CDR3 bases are TGTGCCAGCAGTTATTTGAGGGTTGAGGACATTCAGTACTTC. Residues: CASSYLRVEDIQYF.

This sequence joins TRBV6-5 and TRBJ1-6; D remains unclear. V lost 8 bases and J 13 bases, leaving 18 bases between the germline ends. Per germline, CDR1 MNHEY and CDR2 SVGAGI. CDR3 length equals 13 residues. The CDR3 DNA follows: TGTGCCAGCGCCATCGGCGGGTCTCGGCCCCTCCACTTT. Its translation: CASAIGGSRPLHF.